The 32 T cell receptor beta chains reported below all come from one sample, sequenced in a study of blood T cell repertoires in COVID-19. The assay was immunoSEQ multiplex PCR, and TCRdb's table has in-frame clones only and misses some. Here the sample spans some 360,000 clones, about nine tenths being singletons. Input material: PBMCs or T cells enriched from blood (not recorded which). The source is a woman under 40 who had been exposed to COVID-19.

This clone has more than one count but fewer than ten. The genes are TRBV28 and TRBJ2-1; TRBD2 aligns across 14 bases. Germline values: CDR1 MDHEN, CDR2 SYDVKM. The CDR3 covers 19 residues. Losses at the gene ends were 5 bases for V and 0 bases for J; bases not matched to a gene: 9. CDR3 amino acids: CASSGGTSGSLFSYNEQFF. The DNA for the CDR3 is TGTGCCAGCAGTGGCGGGACTAGCGGGAGCCTTTTCTCCTACAATGAGCAGTTCTTC.

This sequence joins TRBV9 and TRBJ2-5; the match to TRBD2 covers 8 bases. Trimming cost V 4 bases and J 0 bases; bases outside gene matches: 5. Looked up from germline, CDR1 is SGDLS and CDR2 is YYNGEE. The CDR3 totals 15 residues. CDR3 DNA sequence: TGTGCCAGCAGCCCCGGCGGGGGGTACCAAGAGACCCAGTACTTC. It specifies CASSPGGGYQETQYF.

The chain links TRBV10-1 to TRBJ2-5; D perhaps matches TRBD2 (5 bases). The CDR3 length is 16 residues. CDR1 is WNHNN and CDR2 is SYGVQD in the germline V gene (reference sequence). Trimming stripped 3 bases from V and 1 base from J, with 15 bases between. The CDR3 DNA is TGCGCCAGCAGTGAAAGGCGGCAGGCGGGCCAAGAGACCCAGTACTTC. Its translation is CASSERRQAGQETQYF.

This clone was seen once. The chain couples TRBV7-6 to TRBJ1-3; D remains ambiguous. Per the germline V gene, CDR1 is SGHVS and CDR2 is FNYEAQ. CDR3 length: 13 residues. The germline V and J ends were trimmed by 5 bases and 0 bases, with 5 bases remaining between them. The CDR3 sequence is CASSPNSGNTIYF. CDR3 nucleotides: TGTGCCAGCAGCCCCAACTCTGGAAACACCATATATTTT.

The rearrangement links TRBV7-9 to TRBJ2-2, with TRBD2 matching over 10 bases. Trimming removed 5 bases from V and 1 base from J; junction bases left unmatched: 4. Germline assignment: CDR1 SEHNR and CDR2 FQNEAQ (reference sequence). The length of the CDR3 is 16 residues. This CDR3 reads CASSARTSGNTGELFF. The CDR3 region has the DNA TGTGCCAGCAGCGCAAGGACTAGCGGGAACACCGGGGAGCTGTTTTTT.

CDR3 amino acids: CSVDEGAIGYTF. CDR3 bases: TGCAGCGTTGACGAGGGGGCGATTGGCTACACCTTC. The chain recombines TRBV29-1 with TRBJ1-2; TRBD1 aligns across 7 bases. CDR1 SQVTM and CDR2 ANQGSEA come from the germline V gene. J lost 7 bases, V lost 3 bases, and 5 bases had no gene match. The CDR3 has 12 amino acids.

CDR3 DNA: TGTGCCACCAGTGATCCGACTAGCGGAAGCTCCTACAATGAGCAGTTCTTC. It specifies CATSDPTSGSSYNEQFF. The chain links TRBV24-1 to TRBJ2-1, with 9 bases matching TRBD2. V lost 3 bases, J lost 0 bases, and 5 bases stayed unmatched. The germline gives CDR1 KGHDR, CDR2 SFDVKD. This CDR3 spans 17 amino acids.

The V and J genes are TRBV9 and TRBJ2-7, with 10 bases matching TRBD2. This CDR3 comprises 15 residues. Unmatched junction bases numbered 8, after V lost 2 bases and J lost 6 bases. Germline V gene sequence: CDR1 SGDLS, CDR2 YYNGEE. The CDR3 sequence: CASSVLGLAGAEQYF. In DNA, the CDR3 is TGTGCCAGCAGCGTTCTAGGGCTAGCGGGAGCCGAGCAGTACTTC.

The chain uses TRBV29-1 and TRBJ2-2, with D perhaps matching TRBD2 (5 bases). Germline V gives CDR1 SQVTM, CDR2 ANQGSEA. This CDR3 comprises 14 residues. The ends were cut back, 6 bases at V and 0 bases at J, with 11 bases in the middle. The CDR3 nucleotides are TGCAGCGTGTCGAGCGGTACGAACACCGGGGAGCTGTTTTTT. Residues: CSVSSGTNTGELFF.

This clone has only a few counts. Within the sample, other DNA sequences also encode this same CDR3. This chain connects TRBV5-1 to TRBJ2-1, with 14 bases lining up with TRBD2. The germline V gene has CDR1 SGHRS and CDR2 YFSETQ. This CDR3 comprises 18 residues. The ends lost 0 bases at V and 2 bases at J; junction bases unmatched: 4. The DNA of the CDR3 is TGCGCCAGCAGCTTGGGACTAGCGGGAGGGAGGGCCTACAATGAGCAGTTCTTC. Protein product: CASSLGLAGGRAYNEQFF.

This rearrangement joins TRBV10-1 to TRBJ2-1, with D perhaps matching TRBD2 (5 bases). V lost 4 bases to trimming and J lost 7 bases, with 8 bases between them. The CDR3 is made up of 12 amino acids. The V gene's germline CDR1 is WNHNN and CDR2 SYGVQD (reference sequence). The CDR3 loop reads CASSGPGNEQFF. CDR3 in DNA: TGCGCCAGCAGTGGTCCGGGAAATGAGCAGTTCTTC.

The chain uses TRBV27 and TRBJ2-7, with 10 bases fitting TRBD1. This CDR3 contains 15 residues. Germline CDR1 MNHEY, CDR2 SMNVEV (reference sequence). V trimming: 5 bases; J trimming: 2 bases; junction bases outside the gene matches: 6. CDR3 nucleotides: TGTGCCAGCAGTACCCCGGGACAGGGGACCTACGAGCAGTACTTC. Translation gives CASSTPGQGTYEQYF.

The chain carries TRBV3-1 (or the pseudogene TRBV3-2) and TRBJ2-7; tentative D call: TRBD1 (5 bases). The V end lost 2 bases, the J end lost 9 bases, and 8 bases lay between the germline ends. This CDR3 comprises 11 residues. In germline, CDR1 is LGHDT, CDR2 YNNKEL (reference sequence). CDR3 DNA sequence: TGTGCCAGCAGCCAAAGACAGCGGCAGTACTTC. It translates to CASSQRQRQYF.

The J gene is TRBJ2-7, the V gene TRBV4-1, with 12 bases fitting TRBD2. Trimming removed 4 bases from V and 6 bases from J; junction bases left unmatched: 13. CDR1 MGHRA and CDR2 YSYEKL come from the germline V gene. This CDR3 has 17 residues. CDR3 region: CASSPGLAGFPPSEQYF. CDR3 bases: TGCGCCAGCAGCCCCGGACTAGCGGGATTCCCTCCTTCCGAGCAGTACTTC.

The CDR3, as DNA: TGTGCCAGCAGTGAAAGCCCTGTTGCGGGAAACACCATATATTTT. The encoded protein is CASSESPVAGNTIYF. V usage is TRBV2 and J usage is TRBJ1-3; no firm D call. The CDR3 is 15 residues long. V lost 2 bases and J 4 bases, leaving 12 bases between the germline ends. Germline loops: CDR1 SNHLY, CDR2 FYNNEI. The full variable domain, with the rest looked up from reference TRBV2 and TRBJ1-3, is EPEVTQTPSHQVTQMGQEVILRCVPISNHLYFYWYRQILGQKVEFLVSFYNNEISEKSEIFDDQFSVERPDGSNFTLKIRSTKLEDSAMYFCASSESPVAGNTIYFGEGSWLTVV.

The rearrangement links TRBV6-2 or TRBV6-3 to TRBJ1-6; 8 bases line up with TRBD1. The germline V gene encodes CDR1 MNHEY and CDR2 SVGEGT. CDR3 length equals 16 residues. Germline trimming cut 4 bases from V and 4 bases from J; bases unmatched to any gene: 6. The CDR3 coding sequence is TGTGCCAGCAGTTCCTGGACAGGGCGTTATAATTCACCCCTCCACTTT. It is translated as CASSSWTGRYNSPLHF.

This rearrangement joins TRBV6-5 to TRBJ1-2; no definite D call. The CDR3 has 15 residues. The germline V and J ends were trimmed by 0 bases and 1 base, with 9 bases remaining between them. Germline V gene lookup returns CDR1 MNHEY and CDR2 SVGAGI. Here the CDR3 DNA reads TGTGCCAGCAGTTACTCCCAGGTGGTTAACTATGGCTACACCTTC. Translating gives CASSYSQVVNYGYTF.

The chain employs TRBV3-1 (or the pseudogene TRBV3-2) and TRBJ2-4; D call uncertain. In germline, CDR1 is LGHDT, CDR2 YNNKEL (reference sequence). This CDR3 is 18 amino acids long. The V end lost 0 bases, the J end lost 2 bases, and 17 bases lay between the germline ends. The CDR3 here is CASSQDMSHRVPKNIQYF. DNA for the CDR3: TGTGCCAGCAGCCAAGATATGTCGCATCGCGTCCCCAAAAACATTCAGTACTTC.

The V gene is TRBV19, the J gene TRBJ1-1, with D unresolved. The V gene lost 3 bases and the J gene lost 4 bases, with 15 bases spanning the gap. The CDR3 totals 15 residues. Looked up from germline, CDR1 is LNHDA and CDR2 is SQIVND (reference sequence). CDR3 sequence (DNA): TGTGCCAGTAGTATCCTATACAGCAGAGCCACTGAAGCTTTCTTT. This encodes CASSILYSRATEAFF.

The rearrangement uses TRBV11-3 and TRBJ2-7; 9 nucleotides agree with TRBD1. Germline V CDR1 and CDR2: SGHNT, YENEEA. This CDR3 is built from 14 residues. V lost 5 bases to trimming and J lost 6 bases; unmatched junction nucleotides: 8. The CDR3 bases are TGTGCCAGCAGCGTACCGGGACAGGGAGGCGAGCAGTACTTC. Its translation: CASSVPGQGGEQYF.

This clone was counted a single time. The rearrangement joins TRBV6-5 to TRBJ1-6; 7 bases fit TRBD1. V lost 5 bases, J lost 6 bases, and 4 bases stayed unmatched. The germline V gene has CDR1 MNHEY and CDR2 SVGAGI. The CDR3 runs 14 residues. CDR3 DNA: TGTGCCAGCAGTCGGGGACAGTTTAATTCACCCCTCCACTTT. This gives the protein CASSRGQFNSPLHF.

V gene TRBV27 combines with J gene TRBJ2-1; 9 nucleotides match TRBD2. Trimming removed 6 bases from V and 9 bases from J; junction bases left unmatched: 12. From germline, CDR1 is MNHEY and CDR2 SMNVEV (reference sequence). This CDR3 region has 15 residues. The CDR3 is CASRLLAGVDGEQFF. CDR3 bases: TGTGCCAGCAGACTATTAGCGGGAGTAGACGGTGAGCAGTTCTTC.

The CDR3 sequence is CASNQLAGVGETQYF. The CDR3 coding sequence is TGTGCCAGCAACCAACTAGCGGGAGTTGGTGAGACCCAGTACTTC. The V call is TRBV27, the J call TRBJ2-5; 11 bases match TRBD2. The trim removed 7 bases at V and 5 bases at J, leaving 9 bases unmatched. CDR1 and CDR2 from the germline V gene are MNHEY and SMNVEV (reference sequence). This CDR3 is built from 15 residues.

This chain joins TRBV9 and TRBJ2-7; 9 nucleotides align to TRBD1. The ends lost 4 bases at V and 2 bases at J; junction bases unmatched: 13. The CDR3 is made up of 17 amino acids. The germline CDR1 and CDR2 sequences are SGDLS and YYNGEE. Here the CDR3 reads CASSQGGGQGTPYEQYF. The CDR3 DNA follows: TGTGCCAGCAGCCAAGGGGGGGGACAGGGTACGCCCTACGAGCAGTACTTC.

This chain joins TRBV7-3 and TRBJ2-1; 8 positions agree with TRBD2. This CDR3 contains 14 residues. Trimming cost V 5 bases and J 8 bases; bases outside gene matches: 8. Germline CDR1 and CDR2: SGHTA and FQGTGA. CDR3 coding DNA: TGTGCCAGCAGCCCGGGAGGGCCTGTATATGAGCAGTTCTTC. This codes for CASSPGGPVYEQFF.

On this clone: Different DNA sequences within this sample yield the same CDR3. CDR3: CASSPVAAGGNEQFF. In DNA form, the CDR3 reads TGTGCCAGCTCACCAGTCGCCGCTGGGGGGAATGAGCAGTTCTTC. V gene TRBV18 combines with J gene TRBJ2-1; TRBD2 might be the D (6 bases). Between the trimmed V and J ends, which lost 2 bases and 7 bases, there was a span of 15 bases. Germline CDR1 and CDR2: KGHSH and LQKENI. The CDR3 is made up of 15 amino acids. Full variable domain (missing parts from reference TRBV18 and TRBJ2-1): NAGVMQNPRHLVRRRGQEARLRCSPMKGHSHVYWYRQLPEEGLKFMVYLQKENIIDESGMPKERFSAEFPKEGPSILRIQQVVRGDSAAYFCASSPVAAGGNEQFFGPGTRLTVL.

The genes are TRBV28 and TRBJ2-7, with 7 bases aligning to TRBD1. V lost 1 base and J lost 3; bases outside the gene matches: 9. CDR3 length: 16 amino acids. CDR1 MDHEN and CDR2 SYDVKM come from the germline V gene. CDR3 protein: CASSLFLRDRFYEQYF. The CDR3 DNA reads as TGTGCCAGCAGTTTATTCCTCCGGGACAGATTCTACGAGCAGTACTTC.

This clone was detected only once. This sequence joins TRBV21-1 and TRBJ2-7; the table assigns TRBD2, which was not confirmed against the DNA. TRBV21-1 is given as a pseudogene. The CDR3 loop spans 24 amino acids. The CDR3 DNA is TGTGCCACCACCAAACGGGGGCCCCGGGGGGCGGGACTAGCGGGCCAAGGCCCATCCTACGAGCAGTACTTC. It translates to CATTKRGPRGAGLAGQGPSYEQYF.

V and J are TRBV18 and TRBJ1-2, with a tentative D call TRBD1 (6 bases). V dropped 1 base and J dropped 3 bases, with 15 bases sitting between them. Germline CDR1 KGHSH, CDR2 LQKENI. This CDR3 comprises 16 residues. CDR3 coding DNA: TGTGCCAGCTCACCACAGCGGGGGGCTTTAGACTATGGCTACACCTTC. This codes for CASSPQRGALDYGYTF.

V is TRBV18 and J is TRBJ1-1; 8 bases map to TRBD1. V dropped 2 bases and J dropped 4; count of bases not matched to a gene: 3. The germline V gene has CDR1 KGHSH and CDR2 LQKENI. The CDR3 length is 14 residues. The CDR3 bases are TGTGCCAGCTCACCAAAGGACAGGGCCACTGAAGCTTTCTTT. This encodes CASSPKDRATEAFF.

The V and J genes are TRBV19 and TRBJ1-1; no clear D. The germline V and J ends were trimmed by 5 bases and 1 base, with 11 bases remaining between them. In germline, CDR1 is LNHDA, CDR2 SQIVND (reference sequence). The length of the CDR3 is 14 residues. CDR3 coding DNA: TGTGCCAGTAGTTATCCCCCGAGGAACACTGAAGCTTTCTTT. It translates to CASSYPPRNTEAFF.

The chain employs TRBV6-5 and TRBJ2-7, with a possible D match to TRBD1 (6 bases). V lost 6 bases to trimming and J lost 3 bases, with 18 bases between them. Germline CDR1 reads MNHEY; CDR2 reads SVGAGI. The CDR3 has 15 residues. This chain's CDR3 is CASSKEPGTNYEQYF. CDR3 DNA sequence: TGTGCCAGCAGCAAGGAACCCGGGACAAACTACGAGCAGTACTTC.